The 18 T cell receptor beta chains given below trace back to one sample, sequenced in a study of CD8 T cells in Susac syndrome. The RNA, about 0.5 to 1 ug, was put through reverse transcription using random hexamers. One entry per CDR3 protein results from TCRdb running MiXCR on the immunoSEQ multiplex PCR reads. The sample holds about 64,000 distinct CDR3 sequences, around 95% seen once. The sequenced sample consisted of CD8+ T cells from PBMCs. All receptors derive from a human donor with multiple sclerosis.

This clonotype was picked up one time. CDR3 residues: CASRSLAGALSGANVLTF. For the CDR3, the DNA is TGTGCCAGCAGATCCCTAGCGGGGGCCCTCTCTGGGGCCAACGTCCTGACTTTC. This sequence joins TRBV11-2 and TRBJ2-6; 10 bases match TRBD2. V shed 6 bases, J shed 0 bases, and the junction held 8 bases outside the gene matches. The CDR3 contains 18 residues. Per germline, CDR1 SGHAT and CDR2 FQNNGV.

This clonotype was recorded once. The V call is TRBV25-1, the J call TRBJ2-5, with TRBD1 matching over 7 bases. CDR1 and CDR2 (germline): MGHDK, SYGVNS. CDR3 length equals 14 residues. V lost 4 bases and J lost 4; bases outside the gene matches: 6. DNA for the CDR3: TGTGCCAGCAGTGGAACAGGGGCTGGAGAGACCCAGTACTTC. It specifies CASSGTGAGETQYF.

The chain recombines TRBV6-6 with TRBJ2-1; D may match TRBD1 or TRBD2 (5 bases each). V lost 4 bases to trimming and J lost 9 bases, with 10 bases between them. The CDR3 has 12 residues. From germline, CDR1 is MNHNY and CDR2 SVGAGI (reference sequence). CDR3 in DNA: TGTGCCAGCAGTTGGGACGGCGGTGAGCAGTTCTTC. This gives the protein CASSWDGGEQFF.

The V and J genes are TRBV12-3 or TRBV12-4 and TRBJ1-2; a possible D gene is TRBD1 (5 bases). V shed 5 bases and J shed 0 bases, with 13 bases lying between them. The CDR3 runs to 15 residues. The CDR3 sequence: CASSTGTAANYGYTF. CDR3 bases: TGTGCCAGCAGTACCGGGACTGCAGCTAACTATGGCTACACCTTC.

This clonotype has only one observation. The CDR3, as DNA: TGTGCCAGCAGCCCCACCGTAGCGGGAGGTATGGGTGCAGATACGCAGTATTTT. Amino acid sequence: CASSPTVAGGMGADTQYF. The V gene is TRBV5-4, the J gene TRBJ2-3; 10 nucleotides agree with TRBD2. Germline values: CDR1 SGHNT, CDR2 YYREEE (reference sequence). The CDR3 extends over 18 amino acids. Trimming cost V 4 bases and J 4 bases; bases outside gene matches: 15. The full variable domain, in which reference TRBV5-4 and TRBJ2-3 provide the parts outside the CDR3, is ETGVTQSPTHLIKTRGQQVTLRCSSQSGHNTVSWYQQALGQGPQFIFQYYREEENGRGNFPPRFSGLQFPNYSSELNVNALELDDSALYLCASSPTVAGGMGADTQYFGPGTRLTVL.

The chain couples TRBV7-9 to TRBJ1-1; D remains unclear. This CDR3 has 14 residues. Germline V gene lookup returns CDR1 SEHNR and CDR2 FQNEAQ (reference sequence). With 2 bases removed from V and 6 bases from J, the gap between germline ends came to 13 bases. CDR3 nucleotides: TGTGCCAGCAGCTTAATAGGGAAAGGGTCTGAAGCTTTCTTT. Translated, it gives CASSLIGKGSEAFF.

This sequence joins TRBV27 and TRBJ1-5, with TRBD1 matching 7 bases. V lost 5 bases, J lost 4 bases, and 5 bases stayed unmatched. The CDR3 consists of 14 residues. CDR1 MNHEY and CDR2 SMNVEV come from the germline V gene (reference sequence). CDR3 residues: CASSQQGSNQPQHF. In DNA, the CDR3 is TGTGCCAGCAGTCAACAGGGGTCTAATCAGCCCCAGCATTTT.

The count of this clonotype is one. The chain recombines TRBV18 with TRBJ1-1; maybe TRBD1 (6 bases). Deletions cut 6 bases from V and 0 bases from J, with 14 bases between. The germline gives CDR1 KGHSH, CDR2 LQKENI. The CDR3 runs 15 residues. CDR3 loop: CASSQDSSLNTEAFF. The CDR3 DNA sequence: TGTGCCAGCTCTCAGGACAGCTCGTTGAACACTGAAGCTTTCTTT.

The rearrangement uses TRBV7-9 and TRBJ2-1, with unresolved D. This CDR3 comprises 12 residues. Germline values: CDR1 SEHNR, CDR2 FQNEAQ (reference sequence). The V end was cut by 0 bases, the J end by 7 bases, with 4 bases between. CDR3 region: CASSLAVNEQFF. Written as DNA, the CDR3 is TGTGCCAGCAGCTTAGCGGTGAATGAGCAGTTCTTC.

This clonotype came up once. The V gene is TRBV7-9, the J gene TRBJ2-5; D call uncertain. The CDR3 totals 10 residues. Per germline, CDR1 SEHNR and CDR2 FQNEAQ (reference sequence). Trimming stripped 7 bases from V and 4 bases from J, with 4 bases between. DNA of the CDR3: TGTGCCAGCAAAGGAGAGACCCAGTACTTC. Protein product: CASKGETQYF.

The chain has TRBV20-1 and TRBJ2-5; D tentatively reads TRBD1 or TRBD2 (5 bases each). This CDR3 is 13 amino acids long. Trimming pared 6 bases from V and 7 bases from J, leaving 18 bases between. CDR1 is DFQATT, CDR2 SNEGSKA, per germline (reference sequence). The CDR3 here is CSAQDSLWGTQYF. DNA for the CDR3: TGCAGTGCACAGGACTCCCTCTGGGGGACCCAGTACTTC.

CDR3 loop: CASKTELSSYEQYF. The DNA for the CDR3 is TGTGCCAGCAAGACAGAGTTAAGCTCCTACGAGCAGTACTTC. The V call is TRBV27, the J call TRBJ2-7; a possible D gene is TRBD1 (5 bases). The CDR3 loop spans 14 amino acids. Germline lookup yields CDR1 MNHEY and CDR2 SMNVEV (reference sequence). Between the trimmed V and J ends, which lost 7 bases and 0 bases, there was a span of 13 bases.

The chain combines TRBV15 with TRBJ2-7, with 10 bases aligning to TRBD2. Germline V gene lookup returns CDR1 LNHNV and CDR2 YYDKDF (reference sequence). This CDR3 has 16 amino acids. Trimming cost V 0 bases and J 2 bases; bases outside gene matches: 4. The CDR3 nucleotides read TGTGCCACCAGCAGAGATGGAGCGGGAGGGCCCTACGAGCAGTACTTC. Translated: CATSRDGAGGPYEQYF.

The genes are TRBV9 and TRBJ2-7, with D possibly TRBD1 on 6 matching bases. The germline gives CDR1 SGDLS, CDR2 YYNGEE. Trimming removed 0 bases at V and 4 bases at J, with 11 bases between. There are 14 residues in the CDR3. The CDR3 DNA is TGTGCCAGCAGCGTAGTGGCAGGGGCGTACGAGCAGTACTTC. It encodes CASSVVAGAYEQYF.

This chain links TRBV2 with TRBJ2-2, with D perhaps TRBD1 (6 bases). V was pared by 3 bases and J by 4 bases, with 9 bases between. CDR3 length: 14 residues. CDR1 is SNHLY, CDR2 FYNNEI, per germline. The CDR3 spells CASSETTGTGELFF. The DNA of the CDR3 is TGTGCCAGCAGTGAGACGACAGGCACCGGGGAGCTGTTTTTT.

The chain is built from TRBV28 and TRBJ2-7; D assignment may be TRBD1 or TRBD2 (6 bases each). The CDR3 has 15 residues. CDR1 and CDR2 from the germline V gene are MDHEN and SYDVKM. The V end was cut by 2 bases, the J end by 4 bases, with 15 bases between. The CDR3 protein is CASSLNGGGGYEQYF. As DNA, the CDR3 is TGTGCCAGCAGTTTAAACGGAGGGGGTGGGTACGAGCAGTACTTC.

The chain recombines TRBV12-3 or TRBV12-4 with TRBJ2-5; D gene uncertain. V lost 6 bases and J 2 bases, leaving 10 bases between the germline ends. The CDR3 consists of 13 residues. The CDR3 DNA follows: TGTGCCAGCAGAACCGGACGTCAAGAGACCCAGTACTTC. Translated: CASRTGRQETQYF.

The V call is TRBV4-3, the J call TRBJ1-1; possible D gene TRBD1, 5 bases. The CDR3 is 13 residues long. V dropped 0 bases and J dropped 11 bases, with 13 bases sitting between them. Germline V gives CDR1 LGHNA, CDR2 YSLEER. CDR3 amino acids: CASSQDPGPRAFF. The CDR3 region has the DNA TGCGCCAGCAGCCAAGACCCGGGGCCAAGGGCTTTCTTT.